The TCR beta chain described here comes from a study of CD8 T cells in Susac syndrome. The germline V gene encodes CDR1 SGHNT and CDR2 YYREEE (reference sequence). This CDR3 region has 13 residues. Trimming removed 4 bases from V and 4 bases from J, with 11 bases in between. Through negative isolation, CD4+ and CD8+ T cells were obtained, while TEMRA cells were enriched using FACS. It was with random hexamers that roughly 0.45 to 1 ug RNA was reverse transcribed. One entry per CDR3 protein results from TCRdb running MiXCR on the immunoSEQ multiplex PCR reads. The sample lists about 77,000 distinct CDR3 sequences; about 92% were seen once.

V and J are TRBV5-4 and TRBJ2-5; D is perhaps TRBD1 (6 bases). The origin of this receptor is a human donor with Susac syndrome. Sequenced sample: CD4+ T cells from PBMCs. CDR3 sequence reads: CASSQPGVETQYF. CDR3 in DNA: TGTGCCAGCAGCCAACCAGGGGTAGAGACCCAGTACTTC. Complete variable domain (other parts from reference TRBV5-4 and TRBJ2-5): ETGVTQSPTHLIKTRGQQVTLRCSSQSGHNTVSWYQQALGQGPQFIFQYYREEENGRGNFPPRFSGLQFPNYSSELNVNALELDDSALYLCASSQPGVETQYFGPGTRLLVL.